Listed here are 18 T cell receptor beta chains from one sample, sequenced in a study of OX40 agonist ivuxolimab in advanced cancers. Measured with immunoSEQ multiplex PCR; TCRdb has only the in-frame clones, and not every one. The data contain nearly 80,000 clones, 70% to 90% of them seen just once; the ten biggest clones take up just under 25%. The material was CD4+ or CD8+ T cells sorted from blood, obtained in a trial of the OX40 agonist ivuxolimab. The receptors derive from an adult with an advanced solid tumor such as melanoma, head and neck, liver or kidney cancer.

The chain has TRBV19 and TRBJ1-1; no clear D gene. The CDR3 contains 12 residues. Germline V gene data show CDR1 as LNHDA and CDR2 as SQIVND (reference sequence). The germline V and J ends were trimmed by 0 bases and 5 bases, with 4 bases remaining between them. The CDR3 DNA sequence: TGTGCCAGTAGTATAGAGGGAACTGAAGCTTTCTTT. Protein: CASSIEGTEAFF.

The rearrangement joins TRBV5-1 to TRBJ1-4; D is unclear. The germline gives CDR1 SGHRS, CDR2 YFSETQ. This CDR3 contains 13 residues. Trimming removed 7 bases from V and 4 bases from J, with 11 bases in between. The CDR3 reads CASGREDNEKLFF. The CDR3 DNA reads as TGCGCCAGCGGTCGTGAGGATAATGAAAAACTGTTTTTT.

The chain couples TRBV7-9 to TRBJ1-2; TRBD1 agrees at 7 bases. This CDR3 contains 14 residues. The V and J ends lost 4 bases and 2 bases, in that order; junction bases with no gene match: 4. From germline, CDR1 is SEHNR and CDR2 FQNEAQ (reference sequence). This CDR3 is CASSSGTENYGYTF. In DNA form, the CDR3 reads TGTGCCAGCAGCTCCGGGACAGAAAACTATGGCTACACCTTC.

This clone was observed a few times. The V gene is TRBV7-8, the J gene TRBJ1-3, with D unresolved. Germline CDR1 reads SGHVS; CDR2 reads FQNEAQ. The CDR3 sequence is 12 residues long. V lost 4 bases and J lost 5, with 6 bases in between. Here the CDR3 reads CASSSRRNTIYF. The CDR3 DNA follows: TGTGCCAGCAGCTCCCGGCGAAACACCATATATTTT.

CDR3 loop: CASRPGGQGLYGYTF. The CDR3 DNA reads TGTGCCAGCAGACCAGGGGGCCAGGGGTTATATGGCTACACCTTC. The rearrangement links TRBV6-1 to TRBJ1-2, with TRBD1 matching 8 bases. V shed 6 bases, J shed 5 bases, and the junction held 11 bases outside the gene matches. The CDR3 loop spans 15 amino acids. Germline V CDR1 and CDR2: MNHNS, SASEGT.

The chain has TRBV9 and TRBJ2-7, with 7 bases that match TRBD1. Looked up from germline, CDR1 is SGDLS and CDR2 is YYNGEE. The CDR3 runs 14 residues. V shed 3 bases and J 2 bases; nucleotides not matched to a gene: 5. In nucleotides, the CDR3 is TGTGCCAGCAGCGACCGGGACAGAGCCTACGAGCAGTACTTC. Residues: CASSDRDRAYEQYF.

This clone was counted only a few times. J is TRBJ1-4 and V is TRBV6-6; D call uncertain. The CDR3 spans 15 residues. Trimming removed 6 bases from V and 7 bases from J, with 18 bases in between. CDR1 is MNHNY and CDR2 is SVGAGI in the germline V gene (reference sequence). The CDR3 protein is CASSPKTLPGEKLFF. The CDR3 DNA reads as TGTGCCAGCAGCCCGAAGACTCTACCGGGTGAAAAACTGTTTTTT.

The chain combines TRBV30 with TRBJ1-1, with D unclear. The V gene lost 5 bases and the J gene lost 12 bases, with 28 bases spanning the gap. Germline V gives CDR1 GTSNPN, CDR2 SVGIG (reference sequence). This CDR3 comprises 15 residues. The CDR3 loop reads CAWGYNPGGPSESFF. CDR3 DNA: TGTGCCTGGGGGTACAATCCGGGAGGCCCCTCTGAGTCTTTCTTT.

The chain is built from TRBV30 and TRBJ2-5; TRBD1 is a possible D gene (5 bases). Germline V gene lookup returns CDR1 GTSNPN and CDR2 SVGIG (reference sequence). The germline V and J ends were trimmed by 0 bases and 6 bases, with 11 bases remaining between them. The length of the CDR3 is 13 residues. CDR3: CAWSVLGRQTQYF. The DNA of the CDR3 is TGTGCCTGGAGTGTACTGGGGCGCCAGACCCAGTACTTC.

This clone was counted between two and nine times. Here the CDR3 DNA reads TGTGCCAGCTCACAGGAACATAATTCACCCCTCCACTTT. It yields the protein CASSQEHNSPLHF. The chain links TRBV18 to TRBJ1-6; D ambiguous. The CDR3 sequence is 13 residues long. Germline V gives CDR1 KGHSH, CDR2 LQKENI. Trimming took 4 bases from V and 5 from J, leaving 6 bases between them.

A note on this clone: One end of the junction fails to match germline, which may point to a read error. The chain uses TRBV5-5 and TRBJ1-2; TRBD1 matches at 7 bases. Germline CDR1 is SGHKS and CDR2 is YYEKEE (reference sequence). CDR3 length: 16 amino acids. Here the CDR3 reads CASSQVPGQTSGGYTF. CDR3 coding DNA: TGCGCCAGCAGCCAGGTTCCGGGACAGACCTCGGGGGGCTACACCTTC.

This chain connects TRBV5-1 to TRBJ1-3; a weak D match, TRBD1 (6 bases). Between the trimmed V and J ends, which lost 0 bases and 2 bases, there was a span of 12 bases. CDR1 and CDR2 (germline): SGHRS, YFSETQ. The CDR3 extends over 16 amino acids. CDR3: CASSLVGGRAGNTIYF. The CDR3 coding sequence is TGCGCCAGCAGCTTGGTAGGGGGTAGAGCTGGAAACACCATATATTTT.

The chain is built from TRBV7-2 and TRBJ2-7, with TRBD2 as a possible D gene (5 bases). With 4 bases removed from V and 4 bases from J, the gap between germline ends came to 14 bases. This CDR3 has 14 amino acids. Germline V lookup: CDR1 SGHTA, CDR2 FQGNSA. CDR3 sequence reads: CASSWGETIYEQYF. CDR3 coding DNA: TGTGCCAGCAGCTGGGGAGAGACTATATACGAGCAGTACTTC.

The rearrangement links TRBV2 to TRBJ1-2; D not resolved. The V and J ends lost 2 bases and 2 bases respectively, with 9 bases between them. CDR1 is SNHLY, CDR2 FYNNEI, per germline. The CDR3 is made up of 14 amino acids. CDR3 residues: CASSEPWENYGYTF. The DNA for the CDR3 is TGTGCCAGCAGTGAACCTTGGGAGAACTATGGCTACACCTTC. Looking up the rest from reference TRBV2 and TRBJ1-2 gives the full variable domain: EPEVTQTPSHQVTQMGQEVILRCVPISNHLYFYWYRQILGQKVEFLVSFYNNEISEKSEIFDDQFSVERPDGSNFTLKIRSTKLEDSAMYFCASSEPWENYGYTFGSGTRLTVV.

The chain couples TRBV9 to TRBJ1-2; D is uncertain. This CDR3 comprises 14 residues. Trimming removed 0 bases from V and 3 bases from J, with 9 bases in between. Germline V lookup: CDR1 SGDLS, CDR2 YYNGEE. The CDR3 is CASSVASGYYGYTF. CDR3 nucleotide sequence: TGTGCCAGCAGCGTAGCTTCCGGATACTATGGCTACACCTTC.

Points on this clone: Possible read error: a much larger clone is one base away. The chain uses TRBV11-2 and TRBJ1-2; 8 bases line up with TRBD1. This CDR3 comprises 13 residues. Germline V gene lookup returns CDR1 SGHAT and CDR2 FQNNGV. V shed 5 bases, J shed 4 bases, and the junction held 3 bases outside the gene matches. In DNA, the CDR3 is TGTGCCAGCAGCATGGGACAGGTCTATGGCTACACCTTC. This encodes CASSMGQVYGYTF.

The rearrangement links TRBV4-2 to TRBJ2-1, with TRBD2 as a possible D gene (5 bases). CDR1 and CDR2 from the germline V gene are LGHNA and YNFKEQ. Deletions cut 0 bases from V and 1 base from J, with 13 bases between. The CDR3 runs to 17 residues. CDR3: CASSQDTRAASYNEQFF. In DNA form, the CDR3 reads TGTGCCAGCAGCCAAGATACGCGGGCGGCATCCTACAATGAGCAGTTCTTC.

About this clone: It is likely a read error, because the conserved phenylalanine at the end of the CDR3 is missing. The J gene is TRBJ1-5, the V gene TRBV7-9; D is ambiguous. The CDR3 has 17 residues. V was pared by 1 base and J by 0 bases, with 13 bases between. Germline V lookup: CDR1 SEHNR, CDR2 FQNEAQ (reference sequence). CDR3 coding DNA: TGTGCCAGCAGCTTAGTACGCCTCCCTTATAGCAATCAGCCCCAGCATCTT. Its translation is CASSLVRLPYSNQPQHL.